What follows are 9 T cell receptor beta chains derived from one specimen sequenced in a study of blood T cell repertoires in COVID-19. Assay used: immunoSEQ multiplex PCR; TCRdb lists only in-frame clones, some missing. There are about 190,000 clones in the sample; roughly 80% occur only once, and about 7% lies in the top ten. Sequencing used peripheral blood. The receptors were sampled from a man aged 60-69 years with acute or convalescent COVID-19.

This clone was recorded only once. The V gene is TRBV5-6, the J gene TRBJ2-1; D unresolved. CDR1 is SGHDT, CDR2 YYEEEE, per germline. V was shortened by 0 bases and J by 9 bases, with 13 bases between the two germline ends. The CDR3 has 14 residues. The CDR3, as DNA: TGTGCCAGCAGCTTGGGGCAGGCCTACGTTGAGCAGTTCTTC. It specifies CASSLGQAYVEQFF.

The chain links TRBV4-3 to TRBJ1-5; D is ambiguous. V gave up 0 bases and J gave up 0 bases, with 9 bases separating them. The CDR3 consists of 16 residues. Germline V gene lookup returns CDR1 LGHNA and CDR2 YSLEER. CDR3 sequence: CASSQESGNSNQPQHF. The DNA of the CDR3 is TGCGCCAGCAGCCAAGAATCCGGTAATAGCAATCAGCCCCAGCATTTT.

The genes are TRBV12-5 and TRBJ1-6, with unresolved D. Germline CDR1 reads LGHNT; CDR2 reads FRNRAP. The CDR3 is 12 amino acids. Trimming pared 7 bases from V and 8 bases from J, leaving 9 bases between. The DNA for the CDR3 is TGTGCTAGTGCCCCGACATATTCACCCCTCCACTTT. Translated: CASAPTYSPLHF.

The chain couples TRBV5-8 to TRBJ1-2; 7 bases fit TRBD1. Germline CDR1 is SGHTS and CDR2 is YDEGEE. The V segment lost 0 bases and the J segment 8 bases; nucleotides outside the gene matches: 7. The CDR3 covers 14 residues. The CDR3: CASSLARQGEGYTF. In nucleotides, the CDR3 is TGTGCCAGCAGCTTGGCCCGACAGGGAGAGGGCTACACCTTC.

Written as DNA, the CDR3 is TGTGCCAGCAGCCCACAGGGGGTGATCGGCTACACCTTC. As protein: CASSPQGVIGYTF. J is TRBJ1-2 and V is TRBV3-1 (or the pseudogene TRBV3-2), with 8 bases that match TRBD1. V gave up 4 bases and J gave up 8 bases; unmatched junction bases: 6. The CDR3 sequence is 13 residues long. Per germline, CDR1 LGHDT and CDR2 YNNKEL (reference sequence).

This clone was seen a single time. The chain couples TRBV6-9 to TRBJ2-2; 9 bases line up with TRBD2. This CDR3 spans 18 amino acids. V shed 6 bases, J shed 4 bases, and the junction held 15 bases outside the gene matches. Looked up from germline, CDR1 is MNHGY and CDR2 is SVAAGI. This CDR3 is CASRIVAGAVLLTGELFF. Here the CDR3 DNA reads TGTGCCAGCAGAATTGTAGCGGGGGCCGTTCTCCTCACCGGGGAGCTGTTTTTT.

This clone was found many times. This chain connects TRBV27 to TRBJ2-7, with 9 bases fitting TRBD1. The CDR3 length is 17 residues. Germline trimming cut 0 bases from V and 5 bases from J; bases unmatched to any gene: 11. Germline V gene sequence: CDR1 MNHEY, CDR2 SMNVEV (reference sequence). CDR3: CASSLSFMGQGNDEQYF. The CDR3, as DNA: TGTGCCAGCAGTTTATCTTTTATGGGACAGGGTAACGACGAGCAGTACTTC.

The chain employs TRBV7-8 and TRBJ1-2, with D unresolved. This CDR3 region has 15 residues. The germline V gene encodes CDR1 SGHVS and CDR2 FQNEAQ. V was trimmed by 1 base and J by 6 bases, leaving 15 bases between them. CDR3 DNA: TGTGCCAGCAGCTTAGTGAGGGAAGGGTTACATGGCTACACCTTC. This encodes CASSLVREGLHGYTF.

V usage is TRBV11-2 and J usage is TRBJ2-3; 10 nucleotides line up with TRBD2. Germline V gene sequence: CDR1 SGHAT, CDR2 FQNNGV. The ends lost 6 bases at V and 0 bases at J; junction bases unmatched: 6. The CDR3 is made up of 16 amino acids. Here the CDR3 reads CASSPMTSGSTDTQYF. DNA for the CDR3: TGTGCCAGCAGTCCTATGACTAGCGGGAGCACAGATACGCAGTATTTT.